One and the same sample provided the 21 T cell receptor beta chains below, sequenced in a study of T cell responses to AZD1222 COVID-19 vaccine. Using immunoSEQ multiplex PCR, the repertoire was profiled, and TCRdb retains in-frame clones only, with some absent. This sample has about 150,000 clones, with roughly 90% found just once. Sequences were derived from peripheral blood, sampled on day 0 of AZD1222 vaccination. The receptors were sampled from an adult in good health.

J is TRBJ1-1 and V is TRBV5-1; 7 positions match TRBD1. The ends lost 6 bases at V and 7 bases at J; junction bases unmatched: 12. Germline values: CDR1 SGHRS, CDR2 YFSETQ. The CDR3 length is 14 residues. The DNA of the CDR3 is TGCGCCAGCACGGACAGGAGTGAGGGTAGTGAAGCTTTCTTT. Its translation is CASTDRSEGSEAFF.

Points on this clone: Other DNA variants within this sample encode the same CDR3. The J gene is TRBJ1-1, the V gene TRBV18, with D unresolved. V dropped 2 bases and J dropped 1 base, with 2 bases sitting between them. The germline gives CDR1 KGHSH, CDR2 LQKENI. This CDR3 comprises 12 residues. For the CDR3, the DNA is TGTGCCAGCTCACCAGGGAACACTGAAGCTTTCTTT. Amino acid sequence: CASSPGNTEAFF.

V gene TRBV6-5 combines with J gene TRBJ2-3; D tentatively fits TRBD1 or TRBD2 (5 bases each). CDR1 and CDR2 (germline): MNHEY, SVGAGI. CDR3 length: 16 residues. V lost 0 bases and J lost 1, with 11 bases in between. CDR3 in amino acids: CASSYSLLGGTDTQYF. The DNA for the CDR3 is TGTGCCAGCAGTTACTCGCTACTAGGGGGCACAGATACGCAGTATTTT.

The chain combines TRBV24-1 with TRBJ1-4; D may be TRBD1 (5 bases). Trimming cost V 7 bases and J 8 bases, with 16 bases left between them. The germline CDR1 and CDR2 sequences are KGHDR and SFDVKD. The CDR3 extends over 14 amino acids. CDR3 DNA: TGTGCCACCAGCTCAGGGAGCCAGGGAGAAAAACTGTTTTTT. Its protein product is CATSSGSQGEKLFF.

V is TRBV7-9 and J is TRBJ1-2; D possibly corresponds to TRBD1 (5 bases). The length of the CDR3 is 14 residues. CDR1 SEHNR and CDR2 FQNEAQ come from the germline V gene (reference sequence). Trimming took 2 bases from V and 4 from J, leaving 11 bases between them. CDR3 loop: CASSLTGSPYGYTF. The CDR3 DNA is TGTGCCAGCAGCTTAACAGGCTCCCCCTATGGCTACACCTTC. Together with reference TRBV7-9 and TRBJ1-2, the CDR3 gives the full variable domain: DTGVSQNPRHKITKRGQNVTFRCDPISEHNRLYWYRQTLGQGPEFLTYFQNEAQLEKSRLLSDRFSAERPKGSFSTLEIQRTEQGDSAMYLCASSLTGSPYGYTFGSGTRLTVV.

The chain is built from TRBV7-9 and TRBJ2-1, with 10 bases that match TRBD2. Looked up from germline, CDR1 is SEHNR and CDR2 is FQNEAQ (reference sequence). This CDR3 comprises 18 residues. Trimming at V came to 4 bases and at J to 6 bases, leaving 15 bases not matched to a gene. The CDR3 DNA is TGTGCCAGCAGCTCCCATCGCGGGCTAGCGGGAGTGGTCAATGAGCAGTTCTTC. Its protein product is CASSSHRGLAGVVNEQFF.

The J gene is TRBJ2-1, the V gene TRBV6-1; D remains unclear. Germline V gives CDR1 MNHNS, CDR2 SASEGT. V lost 7 bases and J 8 bases, leaving 18 bases between the germline ends. The CDR3 runs 14 residues. The DNA for the CDR3 is TGTGCCAGCACCCTCGAACCGGCCTGGTATGAGCAGTTCTTC. Translating gives CASTLEPAWYEQFF.

The chain carries TRBV15 and TRBJ1-4, with D hard to call. The germline V gene has CDR1 LNHNV and CDR2 YYDKDF (reference sequence). The CDR3 runs to 16 residues. Trimming pared 0 bases from V and 4 bases from J, leaving 12 bases between. The CDR3 DNA is TGTGCCACCAGCAGAGATTCAGCGCGACTTAATGAAAAACTGTTTTTT. This encodes CATSRDSARLNEKLFF.

The chain couples TRBV12-3 or TRBV12-4 to TRBJ2-2; D gene unclear. The CDR3 extends over 13 amino acids. Trimming removed 3 bases from V and 3 bases from J, with 5 bases in between. The CDR3 region has the DNA TGTGCCAGCAGTTTTGATCACACCGGGGAGCTGTTTTTT. Translation gives CASSFDHTGELFF.

The chain has TRBV11-1 and TRBJ2-7, with D hard to call. V was clipped by 6 bases and J by 3 bases, with 18 bases between them. CDR3 length equals 15 residues. Germline CDR1 reads SGHAT; CDR2 reads FQDESV (reference sequence). The DNA of the CDR3 is TGTGCCAGCAGTTTCACAAACGGGCCGCACTACGAGCAGTACTTC. Its protein product is CASSFTNGPHYEQYF.

CDR3 coding DNA: TGCAGCGCCCGGCAGGGGACAGGGGGGAGCACTGAAGCTTTCTTT. Amino acid sequence: CSARQGTGGSTEAFF. The V and J genes are TRBV29-1 and TRBJ1-1, with TRBD1 matching over 11 bases. V was pared by 7 bases and J by 4 bases, with 11 bases of the junction left unmatched. CDR1 and CDR2 from the germline V gene are SQVTM and ANQGSEA. This CDR3 has 15 residues.

V and J are TRBV19 and TRBJ1-1; 8 nucleotides line up with TRBD1. The CDR3 has 16 residues. V trimming: 3 bases; J trimming: 6 bases; junction bases outside the gene matches: 12. Germline assignment: CDR1 LNHDA and CDR2 SQIVND (reference sequence). This chain's CDR3 is CASSIPFGQGGSEAFF. The CDR3, as DNA: TGTGCCAGTAGTATCCCTTTCGGACAGGGAGGTTCTGAAGCTTTCTTT.

The chain couples TRBV3-1 (or the pseudogene TRBV3-2) to TRBJ1-3; TRBD1 is a possible D gene (5 bases). The V gene's germline CDR1 is LGHDT and CDR2 YNNKEL (reference sequence). There are 16 residues in the CDR3. Trimming took 6 bases from V and 0 from J, leaving 15 bases between them. The CDR3 DNA sequence: TGTGCCAGCAGTCGTGGCACAGGAAACTCTGGAAACACCATATATTTT. Residues: CASSRGTGNSGNTIYF.

The chain combines TRBV30 with TRBJ1-4, with D perhaps TRBD1 (6 bases). Trimming left V 2 bases short and J 4 bases short, with 14 bases between. The CDR3 totals 15 residues. Germline V CDR1 and CDR2: GTSNPN, SVGIG (reference sequence). CDR3 DNA: TGTGCCTGGAGTAAGGGGCAGGGGATTAATGAAAAACTGTTTTTT. Translation: CAWSKGQGINEKLFF.

The chain has TRBV2 and TRBJ2-3; TRBD2 aligns across 7 bases. V lost 3 bases, J lost 6 bases, and 9 bases stayed unmatched. CDR3 length: 15 residues. Germline CDR1 SNHLY, CDR2 FYNNEI. Here the CDR3 DNA reads TGTGCCAGCAGTGACCGCGGCGGGGGTTCTGATACGCAGTATTTT. It yields the protein CASSDRGGGSDTQYF.

The chain joins TRBV3-1 (or the pseudogene TRBV3-2) to TRBJ1-4; D is perhaps TRBD1 (5 bases). Per the germline V gene, CDR1 is LGHDT and CDR2 is YNNKEL (reference sequence). The CDR3 covers 15 residues. V dropped 5 bases and J dropped 4 bases, with 14 bases sitting between them. CDR3: CASSMRGRINEKLFF. The CDR3 DNA sequence: TGTGCCAGCAGCATGAGGGGCAGAATTAATGAAAAACTGTTTTTT.

The chain employs TRBV4-2 and TRBJ1-2, with a tentative D call TRBD1 (6 bases). The CDR3 covers 15 residues. Looked up from germline, CDR1 is LGHNA and CDR2 is YNFKEQ. The ends were cut back, 0 bases at V and 3 bases at J, with 11 bases in the middle. In DNA, the CDR3 is TGTGCCAGCAGCCAAGATGGGGAGGGGGACTATGGCTACACCTTC. Protein: CASSQDGEGDYGYTF.

The CDR3 coding sequence is TGCGCCAGCAGCTTATCCATTGAAAAACTGTTTTTT. Residues: CASSLSIEKLFF. The chain employs TRBV5-1 and TRBJ1-4; D is unresolved. The CDR3 is made up of 12 amino acids. The V end lost 2 bases, the J end lost 7 bases, and 6 bases lay between the germline ends. Germline V gene lookup returns CDR1 SGHRS and CDR2 YFSETQ.

The table lists this clone with a count of one. The chain employs TRBV28 and TRBJ1-2; D is ambiguous. With 7 bases removed from V and 3 bases from J, the gap between germline ends came to 6 bases. Germline V lookup: CDR1 MDHEN, CDR2 SYDVKM. CDR3 length: 11 residues. CDR3 in DNA: TGTGCCAGCATCGACCACTATGGCTACACCTTC. Amino acids: CASIDHYGYTF.

The chain uses TRBV2 and TRBJ2-7; 7 nucleotides match TRBD1. V dropped 8 bases and J dropped 4; count of bases not matched to a gene: 8. Germline V gene sequence: CDR1 SNHLY, CDR2 FYNNEI. The CDR3 totals 13 residues. CDR3 region: CASGQGQWYEQYF. DNA for the CDR3: TGTGCCAGCGGTCAGGGACAGTGGTACGAGCAGTACTTC. The full variable domain, with the rest looked up from reference TRBV2 and TRBJ2-7, is EPEVTQTPSHQVTQMGQEVILRCVPISNHLYFYWYRQILGQKVEFLVSFYNNEISEKSEIFDDQFSVERPDGSNFTLKIRSTKLEDSAMYFCASGQGQWYEQYFGPGTRLTVT.

The CDR3: CASSNRFGFYEQYF. In DNA, the CDR3 is TGTGCCAGTAGTAACAGGTTTGGTTTCTACGAGCAGTACTTC. J is TRBJ2-7 and V is TRBV19, with a tentative D call TRBD1 (5 bases). With 4 bases removed from V and 3 bases from J, the gap between germline ends came to 13 bases. The CDR3 has 14 residues. Germline CDR1 and CDR2: LNHDA and SQIVND (reference sequence). The full variable domain, in which reference TRBV19 and TRBJ2-7 provide the parts outside the CDR3, is DGGITQSPKYLFRKEGQNVTLSCEQNLNHDAMYWYRQDPGQGLRLIYYSQIVNDFQKGDIAEGYSVSREKKESFPLTVTSAQKNPTAFYLCASSNRFGFYEQYFGPGTRLTVT.